The 24 T cell receptor beta chains listed next were all sequenced from one sample in a study of glioma-infiltrating T cells. Using RNA template, CDR3s of TCR alpha and beta were amplified with iRepertoire arm-PCR. TCRdb analysed the multiplex PCR reads with MiXCR anew, one entry per CDR3 protein. The data show more than 95,000 distinct CDR3 sequences, 20% to 25% seen once. Sequenced input: glioma tissue, nonneoplastic brain tissue, or PBMCs (not recorded which). The receptors stem from a human donor with low-grade glioma or glioblastoma, undergoing nonglioma brain surgery, or in good health (not recorded which).

The V and J genes are TRBV19 and TRBJ1-6, with TRBD1 matching 10 bases. Germline V lookup: CDR1 LNHDA, CDR2 SQIVND (reference sequence). The length of the CDR3 is 16 residues. V shed 5 bases, J shed 9 bases, and the junction held 10 bases outside the gene matches. DNA for the CDR3: TGTGCCAGTAGTGACCGGGGACAGGGGCATTTTTCACCCCTCCACTTT. The encoded protein is CASSDRGQGHFSPLHF.

This clonotype was seen a few times. CDR3 protein: CASSQHRTSGSNEQFF. As DNA, the CDR3 is TGTGCCAGCAGCCAACACCGGACTAGCGGGAGCAATGAGCAGTTCTTC. The rearrangement uses TRBV3-1 and TRBJ2-1, with TRBD2 matching over 13 bases. Losses at the gene ends were 2 bases for V and 6 bases for J; bases not matched to a gene: 4. This CDR3 has 16 residues. Germline CDR1 LGHDT, CDR2 YNNKEL (reference sequence).

At least ten counts were recorded for this clonotype. The chain has TRBV29-1 and TRBJ2-5; D is possibly TRBD2 (6 bases). The ends were cut back, 4 bases at V and 1 base at J, with 10 bases in the middle. The CDR3 is made up of 13 amino acids. In germline, CDR1 is SQVTM, CDR2 ANQGSEA. CDR3 sequence: CSVATGVQETQYF. In DNA, the CDR3 is TGCAGCGTTGCGACGGGAGTCCAAGAGACCCAGTACTTC.

Only one count was recorded for this clonotype. This may arise from a read error, as a much more abundant clone is one base away. The chain recombines TRBV5-1 with TRBJ2-7, with 8 positions matching TRBD1. Germline-derived CDR1 and CDR2 are SGHRS and YFSETQ. The CDR3 has 15 residues. V was pared by 3 bases and J by 5 bases, with 10 bases of the junction left unmatched. This CDR3 reads CASSYKRTGLNEQYF. In DNA form, the CDR3 reads TGCGCCAGCAGCTACAAAAGGACAGGGCTGAACGAGCAGTACTTC.

The sample holds a few counts of this clonotype. This may arise from a read error, as a much more abundant clone is one base away. The chain combines TRBV27 with TRBJ2-3, with TRBD2 identical over 7 bases. The length of the CDR3 is 15 residues. The germline gives CDR1 MNHEY, CDR2 SMNVEV (reference sequence). The CDR3 sequence is CASSLSGYSTDTQCF. The DNA for the CDR3 is TGTGCCAGCAGTCTTAGCGGGTACAGCACAGATACGCAGTGTTTT.

This clonotype was detected many times. The chain has TRBV7-2 and TRBJ2-5, with a weak D call TRBD2 (5 bases). This CDR3 is 14 amino acids long. The V gene's germline CDR1 is SGHTA and CDR2 FQGNSA. Trimming removed 2 bases from V and 4 bases from J, with 11 bases in between. CDR3 coding DNA: TGTGCCAGCAGCTTAAGGAGGTCAGGAGAGACCCAGTACTTC. Translated, it gives CASSLRRSGETQYF.

This clonotype has a handful of counts. V gene TRBV12-3 or TRBV12-4 combines with J gene TRBJ2-7; D unresolved. V lost 1 base and J 4 bases, leaving 8 bases between the germline ends. This CDR3 has 13 residues. CDR3 in amino acids: CASSLGRPYEQYF. In DNA form, the CDR3 reads TGTGCCAGCAGTTTAGGACGGCCGTACGAGCAGTACTTC.

With regard to this clonotype: This could be a read error, since a much larger clone is one nucleotide away. The genes are TRBV28 and TRBJ2-3; TRBD2 is a possible D gene (6 bases). V was clipped by 6 bases and J by 6 bases, with 19 bases between them. In germline, CDR1 is MDHEN, CDR2 SYDVKM. The CDR3 has 15 amino acids. The DNA for the CDR3 is TGTGCCAGCAGCTTAGCAGCTAGCGAGAGCGATACGCAGTATTTT. This sequence encodes CASSLAASESDTQYF.

This clonotype has just a few counts. The chain recombines TRBV10-3 with TRBJ2-7; no clear D gene. Germline CDR1 ENHRY, CDR2 SYGVKD. Trimming removed 0 bases at V and 1 base at J, with 13 bases between. This CDR3 contains 16 residues. The CDR3 loop is CAISESTRLGSYEQYF. DNA for the CDR3: TGTGCCATCAGTGAGTCGACTCGGCTGGGTTCCTACGAGCAGTACTTC.

This clonotype occurred many times. V is TRBV20-1 and J is TRBJ2-3, with D maybe TRBD1 (6 bases). The J call may be mistaken, given a closer DNA end match to TRBJ1-5. The CDR3 loop spans 14 amino acids. CDR1 and CDR2 from the germline V gene are DFQATT and SNEGSKA (reference sequence). CDR3 DNA sequence: TGCAGTGCCCTCTCCCAGGGGTACACAGATACGCAGCATTTT. This codes for CSALSQGYTDTQHF.

This clonotype was counted ten times or more. The chain employs TRBV30 and TRBJ2-7; D gene ambiguous. The CDR3 is 16 amino acids. V was shortened by 1 base and J by 2 bases, with 18 bases between the two germline ends. Per germline, CDR1 GTSNPN and CDR2 SVGIG (reference sequence). The CDR3 is CAWSDPRAFAPYEQYF. The CDR3 DNA reads TGTGCCTGGAGTGATCCAAGGGCTTTTGCTCCCTACGAGCAGTACTTC.

As regards this clonotype: A read error may explain this, as a much larger clone is one base away. The chain has TRBV2 and TRBJ1-2, with 7 bases aligning to TRBD1. This CDR3 spans 12 amino acids. Germline CDR1 and CDR2: SNHLY and FYNNEI. CDR3 amino acids: CASSQGDYVYTF. DNA for the CDR3: TGTGCCAGCAGTCAGGGGGACTATGTCTACACCTTC.

This clonotype turned up a few times. This rearrangement joins TRBV5-1 to TRBJ2-1; D is undetermined. Germline loops: CDR1 SGHRS, CDR2 YFSETQ. The CDR3 spans 11 residues. Trimming pared 5 bases from V and 5 bases from J, leaving 5 bases between. Here the CDR3 DNA reads TGCGCCAGCAGGCATAACAATGAGCAGTTCTTC. This translates into CASRHNNEQFF. Variable domain in full (rest from reference TRBV5-1 and TRBJ2-1): KAGVTQTPRYLIKTRGQQVTLSCSPISGHRSVSWYQQTPGQGLQFLFEYFSETQRNKGNFPGRFSGRQFSNSRSEMNVSTLELGDSALYLCASRHNNEQFFGPGTRLTVL.

Ten or more counts support this clonotype. V and J are TRBV2 and TRBJ1-5; D may be TRBD1 (5 bases). V lost 3 bases, J lost 7 bases, and 19 bases lay in between. Looked up from germline, CDR1 is SNHLY and CDR2 is FYNNEI. This CDR3 is 16 amino acids long. The CDR3, as DNA: TGTGCCAGCAGTGAGGAGGCAGGGCTTTTTTACCAGCCCCAGCATTTT. As protein: CASSEEAGLFYQPQHF.

This clonotype was observed a few times. This sequence joins TRBV3-1 and TRBJ2-3; 7 positions agree with TRBD1. The CDR3 extends over 15 amino acids. CDR1 is LGHDT, CDR2 YNNKEL, per germline (reference sequence). The J segment lost 3 bases and the V segment lost 1 base, leaving 4 bases of the junction unmatched. The CDR3 spells CASSQGGRGTDTQYF. The CDR3 DNA follows: TGTGCCAGCAGCCAAGGTGGCAGGGGGACAGATACGCAGTATTTT.

This clonotype was counted ten times or more. The chain is built from TRBV4-1 and TRBJ1-2; D unclear. Deletions cut 0 bases from V and 6 bases from J, with 8 bases between. This CDR3 is built from 13 residues. CDR1 is MGHRA, CDR2 YSYEKL, per germline. The CDR3 nucleotides read TGCGCCAGCAGCCAAGAGAATGGTCATGGCTACACCTTC. Protein sequence: CASSQENGHGYTF.

A single count supports this clonotype. This may stem from a read error, because a much larger clone lies one nucleotide away. The chain uses TRBV6-6 and TRBJ2-7; perhaps D is TRBD1 or TRBD2 (7 bases each). Germline V gene lookup returns CDR1 MNHNY and CDR2 SVGAGI (reference sequence). The CDR3 is made up of 14 amino acids. CDR3 sequence (DNA): TGTGCCAGCAGCGAAGGGGGAGGGGGCTACAAGCAGTACTTC. It encodes CASSEGGGGYKQYF.

In its sample, this clonotype was seen many times. The V gene is TRBV6-1, the J gene TRBJ1-5, with D maybe TRBD1 (5 bases). The CDR3 runs to 15 residues. Trimming removed 2 bases at V and 7 bases at J, with 15 bases between. Germline CDR1 MNHNS, CDR2 SASEGT. The CDR3 protein is CASSEQSQGQQPQHF. CDR3 DNA: TGTGCCAGCAGTGAACAGAGCCAGGGTCAGCAGCCCCAGCATTTT.

This clonotype was counted ten times or more. The genes are TRBV20-1 and TRBJ2-7, with 7 bases that match TRBD2. The V gene's germline CDR1 is DFQATT and CDR2 SNEGSKA (reference sequence). V trimming: 2 bases; J trimming: 3 bases; junction bases outside the gene matches: 4. This CDR3 has 13 amino acids. The DNA of the CDR3 is TGCAGTGCTAGACCGGGGGGACTCTACGAGCAGTACTTC. Its protein is CSARPGGLYEQYF.

The table lists this clonotype with a few counts. This rearrangement joins TRBV30 to TRBJ2-7, with D tentatively TRBD1 or TRBD2 (5 bases each). This CDR3 has 15 amino acids. Trimming left V 3 bases short and J 5 bases short, with 20 bases between. The germline V gene encodes CDR1 GTSNPN and CDR2 SVGIG (reference sequence). CDR3 amino acids: CAWRLVGAPLDEQYF. The CDR3 DNA reads as TGTGCCTGGAGGTTGGTAGGGGCCCCACTAGACGAGCAGTACTTC.

This clonotype occurred many times. The chain carries TRBV6-2 or TRBV6-3 and TRBJ1-1; D remains ambiguous. Per the germline V gene, CDR1 is MNHEY and CDR2 is SVGEGT. The CDR3 has 12 residues. Deletions cut 0 bases from V and 3 bases from J, with 2 bases between. The DNA of the CDR3 is TGTGCCAGCAGTTACTCGTACACTGAAGCTTTCTTT. Residues: CASSYSYTEAFF.

This clonotype was recorded many times. The V call is TRBV27, the J call TRBJ2-1; TRBD2 matches at 12 bases. With 5 bases clipped from V and 4 bases from J, the junction kept 6 bases outside the gene matches. The CDR3 sequence is 16 residues long. Germline lookup yields CDR1 MNHEY and CDR2 SMNVEV (reference sequence). The DNA of the CDR3 is TGTGCCAGCAGTCCATCCGGGACTAGCGGGTACAATGAGCAGTTCTTC. It is translated as CASSPSGTSGYNEQFF.

Of note for this clonotype: Germline is not matched at one junction end, which may reflect a read error. The chain uses TRBV12-3 or TRBV12-4 and TRBJ1-5; 7 nucleotides line up with TRBD1. This CDR3 comprises 14 residues. CDR3 residues: CASRRQGGSQHQHF. The CDR3 bases are TGTGCCAGCAGAAGACAGGGAGGAAGTCAGCACCAGCATTTT.

This clonotype came up many times. The genes are TRBV18 and TRBJ2-7; a weak D match, TRBD1 (6 bases). This CDR3 comprises 14 residues. The V end lost 2 bases, the J end lost 0 bases, and 8 bases lay between the germline ends. CDR1 KGHSH and CDR2 LQKENI come from the germline V gene. The CDR3 protein is CASSPNRDSYEQYF. DNA of the CDR3: TGTGCCAGCTCACCAAACAGGGACTCCTACGAGCAGTACTTC.